Sequencing of this TCR beta chain was carried out in a study of blood T cell repertoires in COVID-19. Study context: Italy, Spain and the United States were the sources of the convalescent and acute COVID-19 samples.

Profiled with immunoSEQ multiplex PCR; TCRdb holds only in-frame clones, not every one. The sample holds roughly 100,000 clones; roughly 86% are singletons and the top ten take around 2.9%. The CDR3 is 13 residues long. Germline lookup yields CDR1 SGHNT and CDR2 YENEEA. Trimming cost V 8 bases and J 3 bases; bases outside gene matches: 3. The gene calls are TRBV11-3 and TRBJ2-3, with TRBD2 matching 9 bases. This clonotype was sampled from a man aged 50-60 years with active or convalescent COVID-19. The sequenced sample was peripheral blood. CDR3 sequence: CASGLATTDTQYF. The CDR3 nucleotides read TGTGCCAGCGGACTAGCGACGACAGATACGCAGTATTTT.